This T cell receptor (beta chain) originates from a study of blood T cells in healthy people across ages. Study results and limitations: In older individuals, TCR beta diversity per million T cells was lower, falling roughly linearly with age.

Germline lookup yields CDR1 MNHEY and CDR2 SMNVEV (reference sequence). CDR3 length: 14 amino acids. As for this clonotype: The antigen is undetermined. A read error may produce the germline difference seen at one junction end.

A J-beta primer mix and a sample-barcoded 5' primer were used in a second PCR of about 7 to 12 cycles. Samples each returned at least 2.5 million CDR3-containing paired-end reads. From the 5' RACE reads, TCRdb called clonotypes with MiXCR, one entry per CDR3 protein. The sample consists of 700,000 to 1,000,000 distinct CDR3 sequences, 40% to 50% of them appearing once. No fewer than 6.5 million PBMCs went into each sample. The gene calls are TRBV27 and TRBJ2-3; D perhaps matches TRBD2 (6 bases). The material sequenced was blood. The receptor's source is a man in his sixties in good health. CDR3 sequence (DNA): TGTGCCAGCAGTGTGGGACTGAGCACAGATATGCAGTATTTT. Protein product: CASSVGLSTDMQYF.